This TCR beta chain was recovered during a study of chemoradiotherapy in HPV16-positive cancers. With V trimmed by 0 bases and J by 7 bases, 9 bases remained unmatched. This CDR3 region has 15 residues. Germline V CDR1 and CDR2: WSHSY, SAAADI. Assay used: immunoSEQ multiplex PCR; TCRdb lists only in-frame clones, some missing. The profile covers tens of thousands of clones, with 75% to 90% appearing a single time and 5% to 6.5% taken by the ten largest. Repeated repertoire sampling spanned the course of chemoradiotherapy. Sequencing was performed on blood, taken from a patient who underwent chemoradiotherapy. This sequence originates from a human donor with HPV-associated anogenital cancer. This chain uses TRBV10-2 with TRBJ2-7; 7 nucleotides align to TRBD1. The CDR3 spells CASSESETGPWEQYF. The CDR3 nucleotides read TGCGCCAGCAGTGAGTCCGAGACAGGGCCATGGGAGCAGTACTTC.